A selection of T cell receptor beta chains follows, all from one sample in a study of identical twins. A single record per CDR3 protein comes from TCRdb applying MiXCR to the 5' RACE reads. In the table there are a few hundred thousand distinct CDR3 sequences, approximately 8.3% of which are singletons. These data are also associated with another study on yellow fever vaccine responses in identical twins.

The sequencing sample was made of CD8+ T cells sorted from blood. The receptors originated from a woman in her late teens or twenties in good health. Both conserved end residues are part of each CDR3. The D gene is left open where the match is weak.

TRBV4-1	TRBJ2-3	-	CASSQDTVADTQYF
TRBV5-1	TRBJ2-3	-	CASSLGLAGYLTDTQYF
TRBV5-5	TRBJ1-4	-	CASSLTLATNEKLFF
TRBV5-1	TRBJ2-3	-	CASSLERLRTDTQYF
TRBV5-5	TRBJ2-5	TRBD1	CASSLEGTGDRETQYF
TRBV25-1	TRBJ2-1	-	CASIGVSVADSYNEQFF
TRBV18	TRBJ2-7	TRBD1	CASSQGTAKYEQYF
TRBV5-1	TRBJ2-7	-	CASTEADLYYEQYF
TRBV19	TRBJ2-1	TRBD2	CASNGGASDYNEQFF
TRBV28	TRBJ2-7	-	CASSLCTEHSYEQYF
TRBV5-1	TRBJ1-1	-	CASSLYFRGPNTEAFF
TRBV29-1	TRBJ2-3	TRBD2	CSVVSLAGADTQYF
TRBV7-9	TRBJ2-1	TRBD2	CASSLTTAGESHNEQFF
TRBV4-3	TRBJ2-7	TRBD1	CASSQDSGTGGNEQYF
TRBV10-3	TRBJ2-3	TRBD2	CAISDPRTSGTDTQYF
TRBV27	TRBJ1-5	TRBD1	CASSPTGSHQPQHF
TRBV5-1	TRBJ2-7	-	CASSLELYTYEQYF
TRBV28	TRBJ2-5	-	CASSTQIQETQYF
TRBV10-3	TRBJ2-2	-	CAIDGTDTGELFF
TRBV21-1	TRBJ1-3	-	CASSKGSGGLNTIYF
TRBV18	TRBJ2-7	-	CASSPRELWDEQYF
TRBV20-1	TRBJ2-7	-	CSARSLASYEQYF
TRBV11-1	TRBJ2-3	TRBD2	CASTDRRVTGGAEDTQYF
TRBV28	TRBJ2-7	-	CASSLLQAYEQYF
TRBV5-6	TRBJ1-5	-	CASSLASYNQPQHF
TRBV19	TRBJ2-7	-	CASSLRDNLYEQYF
TRBV7-9	TRBJ2-7	TRBD2	CASSLASGRGYEQYF
TRBV29-1	TRBJ2-7	-	CSGRDLGYEQYF
TRBV7-2	TRBJ1-1	-	CASSLSFPEAFF
TRBV12-3/TRBV12-4	TRBJ1-1	-	CASKPFGGNTEAFF
TRBV6-4	TRBJ2-2	TRBD1	CASSPGGDTGELFF
TRBV7-9	TRBJ2-7	TRBD1	CASSFPGTGSYEQYF
TRBV5-5	TRBJ2-5	-	CASSQGVLETQYF
TRBV12-3/TRBV12-4	TRBJ2-3	TRBD2	CASSPIRTSGRVDTQYF
TRBV15	TRBJ2-5	-	CATSRAAETQYF
TRBV15	TRBJ2-3	-	CATSREGGPTTDTQYF
TRBV25-1	TRBJ2-3	-	CASSEPGAPLDTQYF
TRBV25-1	TRBJ1-5	-	CASSTNSNQPQHF
TRBV4-3	TRBJ2-1	TRBD2	CASSQDGASGSNEQFF
TRBV4-3	TRBJ2-7	TRBD1	CASSQERDRAAYEQYF
TRBV5-1	TRBJ2-1	-	CASSLYISYNEQFF
TRBV6-2/TRBV6-3	TRBJ2-5	-	CASSWNLGEDQETQYF
TRBV29-1	TRBJ2-7	-	CSVRRDGYEQYF
TRBV28	TRBJ2-1	-	CASSLEGILNEQFF
TRBV28	TRBJ2-1	-	CASSLSDEQFF
TRBV3-1	TRBJ2-4	-	CASSPVDLAPNIQYF